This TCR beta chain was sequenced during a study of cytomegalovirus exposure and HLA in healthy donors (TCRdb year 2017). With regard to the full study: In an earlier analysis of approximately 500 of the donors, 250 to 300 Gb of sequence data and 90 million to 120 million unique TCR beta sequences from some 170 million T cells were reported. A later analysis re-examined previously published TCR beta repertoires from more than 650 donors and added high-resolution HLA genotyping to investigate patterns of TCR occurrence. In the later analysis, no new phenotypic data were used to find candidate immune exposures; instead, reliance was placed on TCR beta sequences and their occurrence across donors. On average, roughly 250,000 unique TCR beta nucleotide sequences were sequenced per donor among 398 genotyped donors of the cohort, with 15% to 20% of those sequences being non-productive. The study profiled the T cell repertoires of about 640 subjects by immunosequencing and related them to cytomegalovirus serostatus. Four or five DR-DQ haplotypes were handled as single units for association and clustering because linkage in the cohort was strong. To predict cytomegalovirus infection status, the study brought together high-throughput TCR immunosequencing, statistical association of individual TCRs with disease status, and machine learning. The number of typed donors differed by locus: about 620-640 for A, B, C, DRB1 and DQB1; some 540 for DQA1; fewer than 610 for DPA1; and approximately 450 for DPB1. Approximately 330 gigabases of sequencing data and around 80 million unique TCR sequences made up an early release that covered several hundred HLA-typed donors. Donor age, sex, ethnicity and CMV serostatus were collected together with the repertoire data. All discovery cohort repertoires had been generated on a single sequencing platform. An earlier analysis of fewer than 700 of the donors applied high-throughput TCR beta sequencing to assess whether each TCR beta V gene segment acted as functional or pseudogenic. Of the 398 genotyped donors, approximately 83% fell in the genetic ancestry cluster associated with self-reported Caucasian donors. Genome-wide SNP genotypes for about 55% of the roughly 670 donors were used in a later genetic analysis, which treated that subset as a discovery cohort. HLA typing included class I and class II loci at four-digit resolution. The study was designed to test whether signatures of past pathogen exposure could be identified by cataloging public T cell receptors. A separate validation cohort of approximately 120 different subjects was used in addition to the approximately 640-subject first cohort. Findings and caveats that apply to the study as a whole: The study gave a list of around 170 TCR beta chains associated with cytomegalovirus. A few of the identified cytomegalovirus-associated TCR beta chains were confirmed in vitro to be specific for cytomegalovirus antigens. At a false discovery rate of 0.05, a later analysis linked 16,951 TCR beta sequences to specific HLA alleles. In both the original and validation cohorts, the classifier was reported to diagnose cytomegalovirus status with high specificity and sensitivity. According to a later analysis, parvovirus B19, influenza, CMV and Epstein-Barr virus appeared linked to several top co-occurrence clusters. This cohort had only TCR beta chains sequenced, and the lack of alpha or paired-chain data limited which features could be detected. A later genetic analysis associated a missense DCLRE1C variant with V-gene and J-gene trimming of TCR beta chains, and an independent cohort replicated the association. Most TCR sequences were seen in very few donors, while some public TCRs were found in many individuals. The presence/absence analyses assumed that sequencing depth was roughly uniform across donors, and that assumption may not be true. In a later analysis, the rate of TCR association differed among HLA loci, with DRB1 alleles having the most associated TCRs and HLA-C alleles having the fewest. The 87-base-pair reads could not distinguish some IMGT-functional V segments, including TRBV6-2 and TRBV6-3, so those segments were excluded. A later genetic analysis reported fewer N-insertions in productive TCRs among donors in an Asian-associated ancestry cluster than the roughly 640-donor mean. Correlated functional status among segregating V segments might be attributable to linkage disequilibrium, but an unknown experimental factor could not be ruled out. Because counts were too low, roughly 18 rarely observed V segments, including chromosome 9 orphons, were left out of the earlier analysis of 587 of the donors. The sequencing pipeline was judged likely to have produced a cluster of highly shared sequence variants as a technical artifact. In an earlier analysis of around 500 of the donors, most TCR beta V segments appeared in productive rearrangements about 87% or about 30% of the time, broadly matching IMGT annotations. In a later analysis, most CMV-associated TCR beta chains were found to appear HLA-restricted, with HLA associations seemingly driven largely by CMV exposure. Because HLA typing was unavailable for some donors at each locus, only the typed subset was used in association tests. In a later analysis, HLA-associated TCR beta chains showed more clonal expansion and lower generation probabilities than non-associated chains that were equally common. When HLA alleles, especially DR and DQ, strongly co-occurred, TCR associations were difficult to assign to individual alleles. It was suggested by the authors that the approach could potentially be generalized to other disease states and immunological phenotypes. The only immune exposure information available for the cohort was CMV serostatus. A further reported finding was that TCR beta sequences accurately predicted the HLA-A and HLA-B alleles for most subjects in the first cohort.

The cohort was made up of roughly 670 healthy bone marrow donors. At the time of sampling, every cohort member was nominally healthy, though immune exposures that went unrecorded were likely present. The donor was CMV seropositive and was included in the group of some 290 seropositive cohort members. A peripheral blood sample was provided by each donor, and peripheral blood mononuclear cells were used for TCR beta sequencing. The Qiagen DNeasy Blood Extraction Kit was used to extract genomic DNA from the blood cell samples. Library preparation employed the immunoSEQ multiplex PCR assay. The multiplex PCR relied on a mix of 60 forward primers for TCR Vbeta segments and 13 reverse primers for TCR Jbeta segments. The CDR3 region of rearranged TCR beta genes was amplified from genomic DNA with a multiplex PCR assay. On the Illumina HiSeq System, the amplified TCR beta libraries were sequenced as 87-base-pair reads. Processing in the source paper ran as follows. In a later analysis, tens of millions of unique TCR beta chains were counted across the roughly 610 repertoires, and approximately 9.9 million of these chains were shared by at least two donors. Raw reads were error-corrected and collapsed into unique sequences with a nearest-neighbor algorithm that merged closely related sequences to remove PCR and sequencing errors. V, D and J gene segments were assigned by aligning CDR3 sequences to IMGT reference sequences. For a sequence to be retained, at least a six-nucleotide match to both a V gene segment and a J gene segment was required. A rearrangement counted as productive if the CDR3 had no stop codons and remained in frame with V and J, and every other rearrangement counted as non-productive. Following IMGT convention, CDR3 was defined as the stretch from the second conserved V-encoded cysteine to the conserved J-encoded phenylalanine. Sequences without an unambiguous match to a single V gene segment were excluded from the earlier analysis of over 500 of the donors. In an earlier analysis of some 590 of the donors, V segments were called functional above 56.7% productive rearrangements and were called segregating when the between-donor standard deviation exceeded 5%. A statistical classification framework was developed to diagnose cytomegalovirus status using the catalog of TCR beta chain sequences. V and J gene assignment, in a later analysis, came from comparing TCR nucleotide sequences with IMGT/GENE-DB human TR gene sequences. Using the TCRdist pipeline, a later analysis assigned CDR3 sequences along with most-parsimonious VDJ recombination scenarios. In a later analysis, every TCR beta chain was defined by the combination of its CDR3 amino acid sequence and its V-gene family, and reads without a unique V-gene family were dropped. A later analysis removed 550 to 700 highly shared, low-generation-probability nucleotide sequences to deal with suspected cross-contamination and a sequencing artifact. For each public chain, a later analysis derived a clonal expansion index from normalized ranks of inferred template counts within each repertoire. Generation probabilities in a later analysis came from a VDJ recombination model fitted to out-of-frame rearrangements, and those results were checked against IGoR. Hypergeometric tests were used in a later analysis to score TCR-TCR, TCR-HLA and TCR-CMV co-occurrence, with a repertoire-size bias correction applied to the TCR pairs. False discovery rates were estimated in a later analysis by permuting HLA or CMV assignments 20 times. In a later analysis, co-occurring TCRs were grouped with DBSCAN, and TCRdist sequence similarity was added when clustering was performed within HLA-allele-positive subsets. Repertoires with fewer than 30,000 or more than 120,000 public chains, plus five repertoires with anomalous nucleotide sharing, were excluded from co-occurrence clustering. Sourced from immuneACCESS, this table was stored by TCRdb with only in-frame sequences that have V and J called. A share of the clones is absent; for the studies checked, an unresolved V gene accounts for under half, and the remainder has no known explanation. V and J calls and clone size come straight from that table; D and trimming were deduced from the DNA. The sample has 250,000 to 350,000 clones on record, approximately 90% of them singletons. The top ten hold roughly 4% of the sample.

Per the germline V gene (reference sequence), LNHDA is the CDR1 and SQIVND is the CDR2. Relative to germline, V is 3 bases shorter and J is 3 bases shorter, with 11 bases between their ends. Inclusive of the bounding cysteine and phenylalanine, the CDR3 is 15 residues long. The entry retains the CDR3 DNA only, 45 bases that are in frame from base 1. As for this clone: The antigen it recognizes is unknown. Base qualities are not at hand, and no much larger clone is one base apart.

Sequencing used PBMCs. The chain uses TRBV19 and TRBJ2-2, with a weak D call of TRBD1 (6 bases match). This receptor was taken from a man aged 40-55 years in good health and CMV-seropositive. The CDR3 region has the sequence CASSISTGYTGELFF. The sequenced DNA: TGTGCCAGTAGTATCTCGACAGGATACACCGGGGAGCTGTTTTTT.